The 9 T cell receptor beta chains below come from one sample, sequenced in a study of post-analysis software for immune sequencing data. Findings and caveats of the study: Controls had lower frequencies than patients of about five TRBV segments, which included TRBV5-6, TRBV5-1 and TRBV20-1.

TCR beta cDNA libraries had unique molecular identifiers. TCRdb independently ran MiXCR on the PCR reads; one entry per CDR3 protein. The profile shows hundreds of thousands of distinct CDR3 sequences, 30% to 45% of them singletons. These receptors have no identified antigens. Sequenced input: blood. The receptors originated from a girl aged 2 to 10 with multiple sclerosis.

This clonotype was seen a handful of times. The chain employs TRBV7-9 and TRBJ2-7; D ambiguous. CDR3 length: 12 residues. The germline V gene has CDR1 SEHNR and CDR2 FQNEAQ (reference sequence). Trimming stripped 0 bases from V and 11 bases from J, with 11 bases between. The CDR3 spells CASSLAGSREYF. For the CDR3, the DNA is TGTGCCAGCAGCTTAGCCGGCTCAAGGGAGTACTTC.

This clonotype came up a few times. The gene calls are TRBV10-3 and TRBJ2-3; 9 bases are shared with TRBD1. CDR3 length: 17 amino acids. CDR1 ENHRY and CDR2 SYGVKD come from the germline V gene. The junction had 14 bases not matched to a gene; V was cut back by 6 bases and J by 4 bases. DNA for the CDR3: TGTGCCATCAGGGAAGGATCCGGGACAGGGACACCAGATACGCAGTATTTT. Its protein is CAIREGSGTGTPDTQYF.

V and J are TRBV5-6 and TRBJ2-4; possibly TRBD1 or TRBD2 for D (5 bases each). The end of the DNA aligns better with TRBJ2-7, so the J call may be wrong. The CDR3 contains 12 residues. Looked up from germline, CDR1 is SGHDT and CDR2 is YYEEEE. The CDR3 reads CASSVGTFEQYF. CDR3 DNA sequence: TGTGCCAGCAGCGTGGGGACCTTCGAGCAGTACTTC.

The chain joins TRBV4-2 to TRBJ2-1; TRBD2 agrees at 13 bases. The CDR3 has 17 residues. With 4 bases clipped from V and 10 bases from J, the junction kept 13 bases outside the gene matches. Germline CDR1 is LGHNA and CDR2 is YNFKEQ. In nucleotides, the CDR3 is TGTGCCAGCAGCCCTCCCCCACCGGGACTAGCGGGAACGGAGCAGTTCTTC. Translation gives CASSPPPPGLAGTEQFF.

The chain couples TRBV19 to TRBJ2-1; 8 positions agree with TRBD1. Unmatched junction bases numbered 10, after V lost 3 bases and J lost 6 bases. Germline-derived CDR1 and CDR2 are LNHDA and SQIVND (reference sequence). The CDR3 runs to 16 residues. The CDR3 loop is CASSISQGEFLNEQFF. The CDR3 bases are TGTGCCAGTAGTATTTCACAGGGGGAATTCCTCAATGAGCAGTTCTTC.

This clonotype appeared a few times. The chain recombines TRBV4-2 with TRBJ1-2, with 7 bases that match TRBD1. Germline V gene data show CDR1 as LGHNA and CDR2 as YNFKEQ. The length of the CDR3 is 17 residues. V lost 2 bases, J lost 2 bases, and 11 bases stayed unmatched. The CDR3 reads CASSQQPQGRGNYGYTF. In DNA form, the CDR3 reads TGTGCCAGCAGCCAACAACCACAGGGGCGGGGGAACTATGGCTACACCTTC.

This clonotype appeared a few times. V gene TRBV20-1 combines with J gene TRBJ2-4; 7 nucleotides agree with TRBD2. The J call may be incorrect, as the DNA end agrees better with TRBJ2-7. Germline V CDR1 and CDR2: DFQATT, SNEGSKA (reference sequence). CDR3 length: 15 residues. The CDR3 DNA follows: TGCAGTGCTAGAGATGGGAGGGGAGACATCTACGAGCAGTACTTC. This encodes CSARDGRGDIYEQYF.

V is TRBV9 and J is TRBJ1-2; TRBD1 matches at 7 bases. J gave up 4 bases and V 0 bases, and 3 bases lay outside the gene matches. Germline loops: CDR1 SGDLS, CDR2 YYNGEE. The CDR3 covers 14 residues. The DNA of the CDR3 is TGTGCCAGCAGCGTAGTAGGGACAGTCTATGGCTACACCTTC. The encoded protein is CASSVVGTVYGYTF.

The chain is built from TRBV7-2 and TRBJ2-7; 14 bases match TRBD2. The CDR3 length is 19 residues. Germline CDR1 is SGHTA and CDR2 is FQGNSA. J lost 2 bases, V lost 1 base, and 10 bases had no gene match. CDR3 residues: CASSLEGLAGAGLTYEQYF. As DNA, the CDR3 is TGTGCCAGCAGCTTAGAGGGACTAGCGGGAGCTGGACTCACCTACGAGCAGTACTTC.